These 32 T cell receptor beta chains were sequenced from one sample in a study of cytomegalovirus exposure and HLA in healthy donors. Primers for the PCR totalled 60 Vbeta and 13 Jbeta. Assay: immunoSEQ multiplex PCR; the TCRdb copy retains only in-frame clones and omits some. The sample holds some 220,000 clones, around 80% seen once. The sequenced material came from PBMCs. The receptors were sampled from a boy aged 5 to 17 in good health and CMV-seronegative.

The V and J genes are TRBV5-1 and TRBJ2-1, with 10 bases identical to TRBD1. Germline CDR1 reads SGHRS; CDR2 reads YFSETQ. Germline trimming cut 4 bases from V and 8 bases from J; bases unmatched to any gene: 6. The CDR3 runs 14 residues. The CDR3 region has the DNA TGCGCCAGCAGCCCATGGGACAGGGGTTATGAGCAGTTCTTC. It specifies CASSPWDRGYEQFF.

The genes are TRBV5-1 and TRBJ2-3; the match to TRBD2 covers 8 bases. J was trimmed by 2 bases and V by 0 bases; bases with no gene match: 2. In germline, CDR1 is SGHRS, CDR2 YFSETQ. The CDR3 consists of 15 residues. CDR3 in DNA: TGCGCCAGCAGCTTGGGTAGCGGGACCACAGATACGCAGTATTTT. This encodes CASSLGSGTTDTQYF.

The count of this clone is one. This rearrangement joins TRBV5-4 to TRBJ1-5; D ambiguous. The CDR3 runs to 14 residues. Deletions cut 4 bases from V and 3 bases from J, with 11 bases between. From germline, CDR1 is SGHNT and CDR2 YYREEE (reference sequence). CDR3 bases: TGTGCCAGCAGCCTTGAGGGCTCCAATCAGCCCCAGCATTTT. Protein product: CASSLEGSNQPQHF.

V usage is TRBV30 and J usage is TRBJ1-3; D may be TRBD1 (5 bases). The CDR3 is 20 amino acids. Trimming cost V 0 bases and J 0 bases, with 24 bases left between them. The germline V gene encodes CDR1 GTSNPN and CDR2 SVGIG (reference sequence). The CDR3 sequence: CAWSVSVILGPGRSGNTIYF. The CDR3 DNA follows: TGTGCCTGGAGTGTATCGGTAATATTGGGGCCAGGCCGCTCTGGAAACACCATATATTTT.

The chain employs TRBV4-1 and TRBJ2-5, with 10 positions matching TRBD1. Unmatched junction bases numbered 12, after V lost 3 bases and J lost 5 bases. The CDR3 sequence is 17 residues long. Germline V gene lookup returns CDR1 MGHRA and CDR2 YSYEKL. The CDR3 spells CASSQRSRDRGTETQYF. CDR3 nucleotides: TGCGCCAGCAGCCAGAGGAGCCGGGACAGGGGCACCGAGACCCAGTACTTC.

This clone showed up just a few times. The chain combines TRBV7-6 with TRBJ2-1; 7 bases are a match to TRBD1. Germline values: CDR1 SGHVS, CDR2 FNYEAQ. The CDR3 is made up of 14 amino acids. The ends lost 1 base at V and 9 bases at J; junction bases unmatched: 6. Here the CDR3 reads CASSLGTGFPEQFF. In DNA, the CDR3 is TGTGCCAGCAGCTTAGGGACAGGCTTCCCTGAGCAGTTCTTC.

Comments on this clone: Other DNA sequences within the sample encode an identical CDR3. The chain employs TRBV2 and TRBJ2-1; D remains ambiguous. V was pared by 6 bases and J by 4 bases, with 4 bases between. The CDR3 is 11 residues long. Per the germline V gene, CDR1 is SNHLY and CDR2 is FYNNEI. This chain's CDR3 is CASSLYNEQFF. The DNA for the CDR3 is TGTGCCAGCAGCTTATACAATGAGCAGTTCTTC.

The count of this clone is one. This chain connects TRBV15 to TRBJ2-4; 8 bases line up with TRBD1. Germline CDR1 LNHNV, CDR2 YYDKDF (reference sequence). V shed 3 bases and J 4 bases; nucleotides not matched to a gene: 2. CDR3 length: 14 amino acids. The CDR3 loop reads CATSRGQDKNIQYF. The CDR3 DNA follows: TGTGCCACCAGCAGGGGACAGGATAAAAACATTCAGTACTTC.

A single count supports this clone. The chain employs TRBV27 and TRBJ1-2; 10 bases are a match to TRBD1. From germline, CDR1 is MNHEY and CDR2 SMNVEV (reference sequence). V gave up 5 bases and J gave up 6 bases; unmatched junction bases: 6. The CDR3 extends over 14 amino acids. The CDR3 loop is CASSPRDRGHGYTF. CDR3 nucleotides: TGTGCCAGCAGTCCTCGGGACAGGGGCCATGGCTACACCTTC.

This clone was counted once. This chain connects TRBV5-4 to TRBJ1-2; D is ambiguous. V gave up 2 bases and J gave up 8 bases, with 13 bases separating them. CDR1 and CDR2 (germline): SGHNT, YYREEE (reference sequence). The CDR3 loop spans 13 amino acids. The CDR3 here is CASSLDTVLGYTF. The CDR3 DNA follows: TGTGCCAGCAGCTTAGACACCGTCTTAGGCTACACCTTC. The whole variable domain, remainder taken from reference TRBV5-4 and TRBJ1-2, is ETGVTQSPTHLIKTRGQQVTLRCSSQSGHNTVSWYQQALGQGPQFIFQYYREEENGRGNFPPRFSGLQFPNYSSELNVNALELDDSALYLCASSLDTVLGYTFGSGTRLTVV.

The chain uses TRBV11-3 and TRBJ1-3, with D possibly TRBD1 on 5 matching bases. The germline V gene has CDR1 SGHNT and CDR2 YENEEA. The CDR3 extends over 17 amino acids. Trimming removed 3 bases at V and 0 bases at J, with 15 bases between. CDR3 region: CASSLEGPGSSGNTIYF. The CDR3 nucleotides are TGTGCCAGCAGCTTGGAGGGGCCAGGTTCCTCTGGAAACACCATATATTTT.

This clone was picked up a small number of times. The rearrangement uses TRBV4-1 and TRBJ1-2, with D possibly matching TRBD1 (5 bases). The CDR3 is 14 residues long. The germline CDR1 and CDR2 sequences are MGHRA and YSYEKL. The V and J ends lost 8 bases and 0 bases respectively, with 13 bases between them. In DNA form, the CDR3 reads TGCGCCAGCCAGCGGGGCATCGCTAACTATGGCTACACCTTC. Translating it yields CASQRGIANYGYTF.

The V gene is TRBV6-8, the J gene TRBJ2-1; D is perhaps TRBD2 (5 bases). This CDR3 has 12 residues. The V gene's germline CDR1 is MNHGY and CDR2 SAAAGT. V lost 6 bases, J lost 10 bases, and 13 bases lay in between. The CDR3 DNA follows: TGTGCCAGCAGGTCGCGGGCACGGGAGCAGTTCTTC. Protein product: CASRSRAREQFF.

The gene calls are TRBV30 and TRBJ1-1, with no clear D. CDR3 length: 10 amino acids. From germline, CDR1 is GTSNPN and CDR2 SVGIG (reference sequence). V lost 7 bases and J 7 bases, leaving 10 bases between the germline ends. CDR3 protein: CAFVRGEAFF. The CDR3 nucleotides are TGTGCCTTCGTCCGGGGTGAAGCTTTCTTT.

CDR3 protein: CASSLARQGAYGYTF. In DNA form, the CDR3 reads TGTGCCAGCAGCTTAGCCAGACAGGGGGCGTATGGCTACACCTTC. The V and J genes are TRBV7-8 and TRBJ1-2; 10 bases fit TRBD1. The CDR3 is 15 residues long. The germline V gene encodes CDR1 SGHVS and CDR2 FQNEAQ. J gave up 5 bases and V 0 bases, and 3 bases lay outside the gene matches.

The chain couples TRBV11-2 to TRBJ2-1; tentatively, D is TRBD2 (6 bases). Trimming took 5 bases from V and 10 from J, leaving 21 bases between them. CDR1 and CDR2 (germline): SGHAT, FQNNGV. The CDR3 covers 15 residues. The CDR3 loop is CASSPPPARGREQFF. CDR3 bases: TGTGCCAGCAGCCCCCCTCCAGCGCGGGGCCGAGAGCAGTTCTTC.

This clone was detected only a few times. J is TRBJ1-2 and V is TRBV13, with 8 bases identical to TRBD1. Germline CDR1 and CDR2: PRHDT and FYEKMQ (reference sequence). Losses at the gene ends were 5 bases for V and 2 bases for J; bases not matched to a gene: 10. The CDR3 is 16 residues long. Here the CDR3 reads CASSEQTGAGNYGYTF. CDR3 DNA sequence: TGTGCCAGCAGCGAGCAGACAGGGGCCGGCAACTATGGCTACACCTTC.

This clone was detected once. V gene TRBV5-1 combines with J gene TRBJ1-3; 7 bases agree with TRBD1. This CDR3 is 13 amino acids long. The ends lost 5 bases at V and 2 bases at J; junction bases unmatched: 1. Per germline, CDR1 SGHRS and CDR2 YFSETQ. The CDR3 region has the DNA TGCGCCAGCAGAGGACAGGCTGGAAACACCATATATTTT. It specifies CASRGQAGNTIYF.

The chain's CDR3 is CASSVTGDGEQYF. CDR3 nucleotides: TGTGCCAGCAGTGTGACAGGGGACGGCGAGCAGTACTTC. J is TRBJ2-7 and V is TRBV6-1; 8 bases match TRBD1. The trim removed 4 bases at V and 6 bases at J, leaving 5 bases unmatched. The germline gives CDR1 MNHNS, CDR2 SASEGT. The CDR3 contains 13 residues.

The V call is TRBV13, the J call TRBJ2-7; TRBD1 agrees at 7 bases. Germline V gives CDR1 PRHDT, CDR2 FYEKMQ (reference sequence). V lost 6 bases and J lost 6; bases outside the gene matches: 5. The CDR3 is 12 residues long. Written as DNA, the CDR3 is TGTGCCAGCAGGGCAGGGGGTCGCGAGCAGTACTTC. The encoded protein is CASRAGGREQYF. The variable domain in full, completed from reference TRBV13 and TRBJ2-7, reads AAGVIQSPRHLIKEKRETATLKCYPIPRHDTVYWYQQGPGQDPQFLISFYEKMQSDKGSIPDRFSAQQFSDYHSELNMSSLELGDSALYFCASRAGGREQYFGPGTRLTVT.

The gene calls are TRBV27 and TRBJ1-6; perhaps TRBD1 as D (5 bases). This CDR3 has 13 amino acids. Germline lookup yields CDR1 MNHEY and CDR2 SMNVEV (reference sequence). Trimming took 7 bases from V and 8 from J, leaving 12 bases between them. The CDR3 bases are TGTGCCAGCAAGTGGCAGGGTGATTCACCCCTCCACTTT. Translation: CASKWQGDSPLHF.

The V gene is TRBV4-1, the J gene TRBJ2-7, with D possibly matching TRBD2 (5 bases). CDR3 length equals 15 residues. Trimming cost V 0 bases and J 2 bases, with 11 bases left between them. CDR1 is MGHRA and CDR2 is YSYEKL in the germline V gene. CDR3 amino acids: CASSQDELVAYEQYF. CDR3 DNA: TGCGCCAGCAGCCAAGATGAACTAGTCGCCTACGAGCAGTACTTC.

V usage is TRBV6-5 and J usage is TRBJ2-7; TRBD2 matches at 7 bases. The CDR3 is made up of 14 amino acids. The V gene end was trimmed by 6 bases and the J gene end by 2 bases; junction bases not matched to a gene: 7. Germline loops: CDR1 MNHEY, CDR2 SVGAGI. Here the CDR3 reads CASSPTSLAYEQYF. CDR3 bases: TGTGCCAGCAGCCCGACTAGCCTCGCCTACGAGCAGTACTTC.

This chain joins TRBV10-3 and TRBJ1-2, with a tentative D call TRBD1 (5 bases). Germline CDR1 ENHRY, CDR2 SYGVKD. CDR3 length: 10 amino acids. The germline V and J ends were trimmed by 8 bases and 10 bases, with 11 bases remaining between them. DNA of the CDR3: TGTGCCATCGTGGGGCCAGCCTACACCTTC. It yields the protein CAIVGPAYTF.

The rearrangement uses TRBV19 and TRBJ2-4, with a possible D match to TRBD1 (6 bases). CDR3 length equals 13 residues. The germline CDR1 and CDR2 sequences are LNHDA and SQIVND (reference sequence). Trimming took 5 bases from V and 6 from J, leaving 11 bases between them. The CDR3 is CASSFQGLNIQYF. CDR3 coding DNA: TGTGCCAGTAGTTTCCAGGGGCTAAACATTCAGTACTTC.

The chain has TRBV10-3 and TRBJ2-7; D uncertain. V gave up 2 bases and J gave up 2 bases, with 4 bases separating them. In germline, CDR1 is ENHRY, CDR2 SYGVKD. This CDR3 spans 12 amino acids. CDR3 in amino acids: CAISEIAYEQYF. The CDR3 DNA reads TGTGCCATCAGTGAGATCGCCTACGAGCAGTACTTC.

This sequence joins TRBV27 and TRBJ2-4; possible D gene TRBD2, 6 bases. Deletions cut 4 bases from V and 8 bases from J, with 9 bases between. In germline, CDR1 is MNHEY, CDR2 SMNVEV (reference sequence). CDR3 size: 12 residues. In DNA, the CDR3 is TGTGCCAGCAGTTCCGGGGGACACATTCAGTACTTC. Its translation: CASSSGGHIQYF.

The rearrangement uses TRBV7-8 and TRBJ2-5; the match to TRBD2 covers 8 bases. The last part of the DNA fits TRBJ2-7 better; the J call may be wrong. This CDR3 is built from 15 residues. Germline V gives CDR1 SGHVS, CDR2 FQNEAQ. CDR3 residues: CASSLISGTTYEQYF. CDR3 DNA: TGTGCCAGCAGCTTAATTAGCGGGACCACTTACGAGCAGTACTTC.

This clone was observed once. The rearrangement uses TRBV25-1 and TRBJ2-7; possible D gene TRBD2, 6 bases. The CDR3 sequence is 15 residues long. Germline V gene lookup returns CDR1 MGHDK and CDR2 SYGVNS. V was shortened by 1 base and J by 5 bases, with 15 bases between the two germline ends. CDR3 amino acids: CASSEWRGSGDEQYF. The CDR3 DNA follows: TGTGCCAGCAGTGAATGGAGGGGAAGTGGTGACGAGCAGTACTTC.

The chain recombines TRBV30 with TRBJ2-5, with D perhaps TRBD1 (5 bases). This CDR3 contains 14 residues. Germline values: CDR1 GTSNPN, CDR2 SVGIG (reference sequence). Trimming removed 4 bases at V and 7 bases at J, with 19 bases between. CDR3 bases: TGTGCCTGGACTCCTGGTTCGGCCAGGGTGACCCAGTACTTC. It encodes CAWTPGSARVTQYF.

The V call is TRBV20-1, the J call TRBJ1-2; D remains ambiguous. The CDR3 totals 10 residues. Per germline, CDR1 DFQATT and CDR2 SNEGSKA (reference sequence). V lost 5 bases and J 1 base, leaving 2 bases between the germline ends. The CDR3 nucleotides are TGCAGTGCTTATAACTATGGCTACACCTTC. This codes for CSAYNYGYTF.

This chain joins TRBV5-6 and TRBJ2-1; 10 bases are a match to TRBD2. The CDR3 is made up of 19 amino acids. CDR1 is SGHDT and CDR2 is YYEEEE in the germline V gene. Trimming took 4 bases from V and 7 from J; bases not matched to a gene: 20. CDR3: CASSRRRDSLGLARNEQFF. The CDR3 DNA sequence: TGTGCCAGCAGCCGGCGCCGGGACAGTTTGGGACTAGCGAGGAATGAGCAGTTCTTC.